Listed below are T cell receptor beta chains from one sample, sequenced in a study of vaccination and CD4 T cells after COVID-19. Using its own MiXCR run on the PCR reads, TCRdb lists one record per CDR3 protein. The data contain some 19,000 distinct CDR3 sequences, 51% of them seen just once; the ten biggest clones take up 21%. Which antigens these TCRs recognize remains unknown. This specimen consisted of CD4+ T cells from blood, cultured in vitro, obtained about 7 months after SARS-CoV-2 vaccination. These receptors all stem from a human donor who had recovered from COVID-19. CDR3s include the opening cysteine and the closing phenylalanine or tryptophan. Fields, in order: V gene, J gene, clone size, D gene, CDR3 length, CDR3 DNA, CDR3 protein. D genes are given only for firm matches. A row's size may be missing; if present it is once, few, many or a size class.

>TRBV20-1|TRBJ2-5|.|TRBD2|15
TGCAGTGCCTCCCGACTAGCGGGGGGCCTAGAGACCCAGTACTTC
CSASRLAGGLETQYF
>TRBV21-1|TRBJ2-5|few|.|16
TGTGCCAGCAGCAGGGGACTCAACCAAACCGGGGAGACCCAGTACTTC
CASSRGLNQTGETQYF
>TRBV20-1|TRBJ1-5|.|TRBD1|19
TGCAGTGCCAGAAGCAACCGGGACAGGGGGCGAGTAGGCAATCAGCCCCAGCATTTT
CSARSNRDRGRVGNQPQHF
>TRBV4-1|TRBJ1-6|.|TRBD1|17
TGCGCCAGCAGCCATCGGAAGGGGGCGGGTGGGGATTCACCCCTCCACTTT
CASSHRKGAGGDSPLHF
>TRBV7-3|TRBJ2-2|.|.|16
TGTGCCAGCAGCAGCAGGAGGGCCGCAAGGACCGGGGAGCTGTTTTTT
CASSSRRAARTGELFF
>TRBV19|TRBJ2-7|once|.|11
TGTGCCAGTAGGGACAGCTACGAGCAGTACTTC
CASRDSYEQYF
>TRBV20-1|TRBJ1-5|.|TRBD1|15
TGCAGTGCTAGAGATAGTGGGACAGATAATCAGCCCCAGCATTTT
CSARDSGTDNQPQHF
>TRBV18|TRBJ1-2|.|.|13
TGTGCCAGCTCACCAGAGGGTTTTCGGGGCTACACCTTC
CASSPEGFRGYTF
>TRBV19|TRBJ1-5|.|.|23
.
CASRRRGSGNEQYFGPGNQPQHF
>TRBV7-3|TRBJ2-1|few|TRBD1|15
TGTGCCAGCAGCTTCAGGGGGAGCTCCTACAATGAGCAGTTCTTC
CASSFRGSSYNEQFF
>TRBV11-3|TRBJ2-7|medium-sized|TRBD1|15
TGTGCCAGCAGCCCGGGACAGGGTCACTCCTACGAGCAGTACTTC
CASSPGQGHSYEQYF
>TRBV27|TRBJ1-5|few|.|13
TGTGCCAGCAGGATGGCAGGCAATCAGCCCCAGCATTTT
CASRMAGNQPQHF
>TRBV5-6|TRBJ2-1|.|TRBD2|15
TGTGCCAGCAGCTTGGTGGCTAGCGGGAGCTATGAGCAGTTCTTC
CASSLVASGSYEQFF
>TRBV24-1|TRBJ2-1|.|.|16
TGTGCCACCAGTGATTTTACGGGAGCCGGGAGAAATGAGCAGTTCTTC
CATSDFTGAGRNEQFF
>TRBV6-1|TRBJ2-1|.|TRBD2|16
TGTGCCAGCAGTGAGAGACTAGCGGGGGGGAACAATGAGCAGTTCTTC
CASSERLAGGNNEQFF
>TRBV20-1|TRBJ2-1|.|.|14
TGCAGTGCTAGAGATCGTTACGGCTACAATGAGCAGTTCTTC
CSARDRYGYNEQFF
>TRBV24-1|TRBJ1-5|.|TRBD1|15
TGTGCCACCAGTGATTCCCGACAGGGGTCCCAGCCCCAGCATTTT
CATSDSRQGSQPQHF
>TRBV20-1|TRBJ2-5|few|TRBD2|14
TGCAGTGCCTTCCCAGGACTAGGGCAGGAGACCCAGTACTTC
CSAFPGLGQETQYF
>TRBV20-1|TRBJ1-1|.|.|16
TGCAGTGCTCGTAATACAGGGCCTGGAATGAGGACTGAAGCTTTCTTT
CSARNTGPGMRTEAFF
>TRBV7-9|TRBJ1-2|.|.|14
TGTGCCAGCGGCTTAAATGCCGGGGGCTATGGCTACACCTTC
CASGLNAGGYGYTF